This TCR beta chain came from a study of identical twins. TCRdb processed the 5' RACE reads anew with MiXCR; each CDR3 protein has one entry. The table shows 540,000 or so distinct CDR3 sequences, with around 20% occurring only once. Trimming removed 4 bases from V and 1 base from J, with 15 bases in between. Per germline, CDR1 SGHTS and CDR2 YDEGEE. This CDR3 region has 15 residues. These same data were also listed under a study on yellow fever vaccine responses in identical twins.

The chain uses TRBV5-8 and TRBJ2-7; no clear D. The clonotype comes from a young woman in good health. Input material: CD4+ T cells sorted from blood. The CDR3 DNA reads TGTGCCAGCAGCGTCGGCATAGCTTTGTCCTACGAGCAGTACTTC. It encodes CASSVGIALSYEQYF.